One sample yielded the 18 T cell receptor beta chains listed below, sequenced in a study of T cell clonality in common variable immunodeficiency. Study results and limitations: Common variable immunodeficiency TCR beta sequences reportedly had fewer deletions and N-nucleotide insertions.

Antigens for these TCRs are unknown. Clones were read by immunoSEQ multiplex PCR, and TCRdb kept only the in-frame ones, dropping some. There are approximately 11,000 clones in the sample, none observed a single time. The sample taken for sequencing was peripheral blood mononuclear cells. These receptors all come from a human donor with common variable immunodeficiency.

Points on this clone: The CDR3 end is not reached by the read, which stops 3 residues before it; the germline J gene fills it in. The chain is built from TRBV5-1 and TRBJ1-2; 11 bases align to TRBD1. CDR3 length: 15 amino acids. CDR1 is SGHRS, CDR2 YFSETQ, per germline. After removal of 2 bases from V and 5 bases from J, the junction contained 5 bases not matched to a gene. CDR3 loop: CASSFSGQGEYGYTF. CDR3 DNA (partial): TGCGCCAGCAGCTTCTCGGGACAGGGGGAGTATGGC.

Note on this clone: The sequence runs out 3 residues before the end of the CDR3; the remainder is reconstructed from the germline J gene. The chain combines TRBV18 with TRBJ1-1; D might be TRBD1 (6 bases). The CDR3 is 15 amino acids. With 2 bases removed from V and 2 bases from J, the gap between germline ends came to 12 bases. Germline values: CDR1 KGHSH, CDR2 LQKENI. The sequenced part of the CDR3 DNA is TGTGCCAGCTCACCAACTAAACAGGGAAACACTGAA. This sequence encodes CASSPTKQGNTE. The CDR3 as a whole reads CASSPTKQGNTEAFF.

Remarks on this clone: The CDR3 is cut off 3 residues early in the read; its end comes from the germline J gene. The J gene is TRBJ2-7, the V gene TRBV5-6; no firm D call. This CDR3 spans 11 amino acids. With 4 bases removed from V and 4 bases from J, the gap between germline ends came to 6 bases. Germline V lookup: CDR1 SGHDT, CDR2 YYEEEE. CDR3: CASSPFYEQYF. Incomplete CDR3 DNA: TGTGCCAGCAGCCCCTTTTACGAG.

Concerning this clone itself: The CDR3 extends 3 residues past the end of the read, so its final part is completed from the germline J gene. V usage is TRBV5-1 and J usage is TRBJ2-1; TRBD2 agrees at 7 bases. The germline V gene encodes CDR1 SGHRS and CDR2 YFSETQ. The CDR3 contains 15 residues. Trimming at V came to 2 bases and at J to 3 bases, leaving 5 bases not matched to a gene. The sequenced CDR3 bases are TGCGCCAGCAGCTTTAGCGGGCCTTTCTACAATGAG. Its protein product is CASSFSGPFYNE. The entire CDR3 sequence reads CASSFSGPFYNEQFF.

A remark on this clone: The sequenced fragment ends 3 residues before the CDR3 boundary, so the rest is inferred from the germline J gene. V gene TRBV19 combines with J gene TRBJ2-5; D gene uncertain. There are 15 residues in the CDR3. V dropped 2 bases and J dropped 0 bases, with 10 bases sitting between them. The germline V gene encodes CDR1 LNHDA and CDR2 SQIVND (reference sequence). The CDR3 spells CASSIRRRYQETQYF. The DNA read from the CDR3 is TGTGCCAGTAGTATACGCCGGCGGTACCAAGAGACC.

A few counts support this clone. Read sequence stops 3 residues before the CDR3 end, and the germline J gene provides the missing end. The rearrangement uses TRBV19 and TRBJ1-2; maybe TRBD1 (5 bases). Between the trimmed V and J ends, which lost 6 bases and 1 base, there was a span of 6 bases. The CDR3 sequence is 12 residues long. The germline gives CDR1 LNHDA, CDR2 SQIVND (reference sequence). CDR3 DNA, as far as it was read: TGTGCCAGTAGGACAGTTAACTATGGC. This sequence encodes CASRTVNYG. The CDR3 in full is CASRTVNYGYTF.

This clone rates as medium-sized. The sequenced fragment ends 3 residues before the CDR3 boundary, so the rest is inferred from the germline J gene. The rearrangement uses TRBV30 and TRBJ1-1, with 7 bases fitting TRBD1. V lost 3 bases, J lost 3 bases, and 10 bases stayed unmatched. This CDR3 is 15 amino acids long. Germline CDR1 reads GTSNPN; CDR2 reads SVGIG (reference sequence). CDR3 amino acids: CAWRSQGFPYTEAFF. Partial CDR3 DNA: TGTGCCTGGAGGTCACAGGGGTTCCCGTACACTGAA. Full variable domain (outside the CDR3, taken from reference TRBV30 and TRBJ1-1): SQTIHQWPATLVQPVGSPLSLECTVEGTSNPNLYWYRQAAGRGLQLLFYSVGIGQISSEVPQNLSASRPQDRQFILSSKKLLLSDSGFYLCAWRSQGFPYTEAFFGQGTRLTVV.

About this clone: The read falls 3 residues short of the CDR3 end, and the missing part is taken from the germline J gene. The J gene is TRBJ2-7, the V gene TRBV5-1; 7 bases are a match to TRBD1. Losses at the gene ends were 1 base for V and 3 bases for J; bases not matched to a gene: 4. The CDR3 is 14 residues long. Per germline, CDR1 SGHRS and CDR2 YFSETQ. The CDR3 spells CASSLWAGGYEQYF. Partial CDR3 DNA: TGCGCCAGCAGCTTGTGGGCAGGGGGCTACGAG.

In its sample, this clone was seen a few times. The CDR3 end falls 3 residues outside the read, so it is completed with the germline J gene. The chain couples TRBV7-6 to TRBJ2-1; the match to TRBD2 covers 7 bases. V lost 1 base, J lost 7 bases, and 7 bases stayed unmatched. The CDR3 runs to 15 residues. The germline V gene has CDR1 SGHVS and CDR2 FNYEAQ. The CDR3 reads CASSLGAGVANEQFF. CDR3 DNA, as far as it was read: TGTGCCAGCAGCTTAGGGGCGGGAGTCGCAAATGAG. Filled out from reference TRBV7-6 and TRBJ2-1, the complete variable domain reads GAGVSQSPRYKVTKRGQDVALRCDPISGHVSLYWYRQALGQGPEFLTYFNYEAQQDKSGLPNDRFSAERPEGSISTLTIQRTEQRDSAMYRCASSLGAGVANEQFFGPGTRLTVL.

About this clone itself: The DNA ends 3 residues before the CDR3 does, and the rest of the CDR3 is filled in from the germline J gene. The chain is built from TRBV5-1 and TRBJ2-3; possible D gene TRBD1, 5 bases. Germline CDR1 is SGHRS and CDR2 is YFSETQ. The CDR3 runs 15 residues. The V and J ends lost 4 bases and 0 bases respectively, with 12 bases between them. The CDR3: CASSKGLASTDTQYF. Partial CDR3 DNA: TGCGCCAGCAGCAAGGGGCTCGCGAGCACAGATACG.

Incomplete CDR3 DNA: TGTGCCAGCAGCTTAATGGGACAGAGCACAGATACG. It encodes CASSLMGQSTDT. The complete CDR3 protein is CASSLMGQSTDTQYF. The V gene is TRBV7-2, the J gene TRBJ2-3; 7 bases are a match to TRBD1. The observed sequence ends 3 residues before the CDR3 terminus, with the missing tail filled in from the germline J gene. Germline CDR1 and CDR2: SGHTA and FQGNSA. V trimming: 2 bases; J trimming: 0 bases; junction bases outside the gene matches: 2. This CDR3 contains 15 residues.

Only a few counts were recorded for this clone. The CDR3 is cut off 3 residues early in the read; its end comes from the germline J gene. The chain joins TRBV30 to TRBJ2-5, with D uncertain. Germline CDR1 and CDR2: GTSNPN and SVGIG (reference sequence). The germline V and J ends were trimmed by 0 bases and 3 bases, with 11 bases remaining between them. This CDR3 is built from 14 residues. The sequenced part of the CDR3 DNA is TGTGCCTGGAGTGTATTTGTGGCAGAAGAGACC. This translates into CAWSVFVAEET. The complete CDR3 protein is CAWSVFVAEETQYF.

This clone has just a few counts. The sequence runs out 3 residues before the end of the CDR3; the remainder is reconstructed from the germline J gene. The chain employs TRBV18 and TRBJ1-4; no clear D gene. Trimming removed 3 bases at V and 0 bases at J, with 5 bases between. Per the germline V gene, CDR1 is KGHSH and CDR2 is LQKENI. CDR3 length: 14 residues. CDR3 DNA (partial): TGTGCCAGCTCACCGTCAGCAACTAATGAAAAA. Translated: CASSPSATNEK. The full CDR3 is CASSPSATNEKLFF.

In its sample, this clone ranks as medium-sized. The read halts 3 residues ahead of the CDR3 end, with the missing end drawn from the germline J gene. The chain couples TRBV6-2 or TRBV6-3 to TRBJ2-1; 9 bases line up with TRBD2. This CDR3 region has 15 residues. Germline V gene sequence: CDR1 MNHEY, CDR2 SVGEGT. J lost 4 bases, V lost 6 bases, and 7 bases had no gene match. This CDR3 reads CASRETSGLYNEQFF. The covered CDR3 bases are TGTGCCAGCAGGGAGACTAGCGGTCTATACAATGAG.

This clone was detected a few times. Sequencing ends 3 residues short of the CDR3 end; the germline J gene provides the rest. The chain combines TRBV7-3 with TRBJ2-1; D ambiguous. Germline V gene lookup returns CDR1 SGHTA and CDR2 FQGTGA. Trimming stripped 4 bases from V and 9 bases from J, with 19 bases between. CDR3 length: 15 residues. CDR3 amino acids: CASSYVPPPTGEQFF. The CDR3 bases that were read are TGTGCCAGCAGCTACGTGCCCCCGCCCACTGGTGAG. The full variable domain, rest sourced from reference TRBV7-3 and TRBJ2-1, is GAGVSQTPSNKVTEKGKYVELRCDPISGHTALYWYRQSLGQGPEFLIYFQGTGAADDSGLPNDRFFAVRPEGSVSTLKIQRTERGDSAVYLCASSYVPPPTGEQFFGPGTRLTVL.

As to this clone: The CDR3 end lies 3 residues beyond the end of the read and is filled in from the germline J gene. The rearrangement links TRBV7-6 to TRBJ2-1; D uncertain. CDR1 and CDR2 (germline): SGHVS, FNYEAQ. The germline V and J ends were trimmed by 2 bases and 6 bases, with 5 bases remaining between them. The CDR3 extends over 12 amino acids. This CDR3 reads CASSLRVNEQFF. The CDR3 bases that were read are TGTGCCAGCAGCTTACGGGTCAATGAG. Complete variable domain (other parts from reference TRBV7-6 and TRBJ2-1): GAGVSQSPRYKVTKRGQDVALRCDPISGHVSLYWYRQALGQGPEFLTYFNYEAQQDKSGLPNDRFSAERPEGSISTLTIQRTEQRDSAMYRCASSLRVNEQFFGPGTRLTVL.

This clone was counted only a few times. The CDR3 end falls 3 residues outside the read, so it is completed with the germline J gene. The chain carries TRBV19 and TRBJ1-6; 7 bases map to TRBD1. Germline V gene lookup returns CDR1 LNHDA and CDR2 SQIVND (reference sequence). The CDR3 covers 15 residues. V trimming: 4 bases; J trimming: 10 bases; junction bases outside the gene matches: 10. The chain's CDR3 is CASSTNVGGGSPLHF. Incomplete CDR3 DNA: TGTGCCAGTAGTACAAACGTAGGGGGCGGATCACCC.

This clone occurred a few times. The read falls 3 residues short of the CDR3 end, and the missing part is taken from the germline J gene. The rearrangement links TRBV5-1 to TRBJ2-7, with D possibly being TRBD1 (6 bases). The ends were cut back, 4 bases at V and 2 bases at J, with 16 bases in the middle. There are 15 residues in the CDR3. Germline CDR1 is SGHRS and CDR2 is YFSETQ. The covered CDR3 bases are TGCGCCAGCAGCCCTCCCGACAGGAATACCTACGAG. The encoded protein is CASSPPDRNTYE. The entire CDR3 reads CASSPPDRNTYEQYF.